Described below is a single T cell receptor beta chain sequence and its context. Its specific antigen is unknown. Per-nucleotide qualities are absent, and no much larger clonotype sits a single base away. CDR3 length: 11 amino acids, cysteine to phenylalanine. The sequence is cut down to CDR3 DNA, 33 bases in frame from base 1. The germline V gene (reference sequence) specifies SGHNT as CDR1 and YYREEE as CDR2. The junction shows trimming of 6 bases on V and 8 bases on J, and the gene matches do not reach 4 bases of it. The immunoSEQ Assay, a bias-controlled multiplex PCR, was used to amplify TCRbeta CDR3 regions from genomic DNA. The authors' pipeline ran thus. Nucleated cell counts per sample were estimated from amplification of reference gene primers within the assay. Sequence reads were collapsed and filtered to measure the absolute abundance of every unique TCRbeta CDR3 rearrangement. For each sample, productive Simpson clonality was calculated by taking the square root of Simpson's diversity index across productive rearrangements. TCRdb retrieved this table from immuneACCESS and kept in-frame rearrangements only. Not all clones are present; in checked studies, unresolved V genes account for under half, and no reason is known for the remainder. V and J calls and clone size are given by that table; D and trimming were obtained from the DNA. This sample holds approximately 450,000 clones; about 90% were observed only once. Roughly 2% of the sample is in the top ten clones.

This sample was included in a study of blood T cell repertoires in COVID-19 (dated by TCRdb to about 2020). Background on the whole study: Collaborator samples came from the United States, Italy and Spain and covered acute and convalescent phases of COVID-19. The repertoires were released in a freely available public database meant as a resource for research on the immune response to SARS-CoV-2. A de-identified subject ID, COVID-19 status, age in years and sex were almost always included in the sample metadata. Where available, HLA class I and class II types were taken from metadata supplied by the sample provider and were not determined by assay-based typing. Subjects who had been exposed to COVID-19, were actively infected with it, or had recovered from it provided the deeply sampled blood TCRbeta repertoires that made up the dataset. The samples were drawn from two sources: the first 160 participants of the ongoing ImmuneRACE study, and approximately 1,300 subjects contributed by 6 global collaborators. The material from the prospective study consisted of cDNA or gDNA derived from T cells, B-cell-depleted T cells, or PBMCs. Beyond this particular receptor, the publication reports: The amount of clinical and demographic metadata varied by source and participant and was provided uncurated.

Enrolling through a virtual design, the prospective study's participants ranged in age from roughly 18 to 89 years and lived across 24 United States geographic areas. In the prospective study, participants were assigned to cohorts based on the clinical history participants reported in a screening survey and a study questionnaire. Each participant in the prospective study had whole blood, serum and a nasopharyngeal or oropharyngeal swab collected by mobile phlebotomists. Additional blood draws and questionnaires over an approximately 2-month period could optionally be provided by prospective study participants. Blood samples from the prospective study were shipped frozen or at room temperature prior to DNA extraction.

Rearrangement joined TRBV5-4 to TRBJ1-2, with TRBD1 matching 7 junction bases. The sequenced sample consisted of PBMCs or T cells enriched from blood (not recorded which). The sequence was collected from a woman between 18 and 30 years old with acute COVID-19. The bases read TGTGCCAGCATCGACAGGGACGGCTACACCTTC. This encodes CASIDRDGYTF.